Below are 26 T cell receptor beta chains sequenced from a single sample in a study of blood T cell repertoires in COVID-19. The repertoire was sequenced with immunoSEQ multiplex PCR; TCRdb's copy has only in-frame clones and lacks some. The profile shows 300,000 to 400,000 clones, around nine tenths of them singletons. Sample: peripheral blood. The source of these receptors is a woman between 50 and 59 years old with active or convalescent COVID-19.

The rearrangement links TRBV4-3 to TRBJ2-2, with D possibly being TRBD2 (7 bases). V lost 0 bases, J lost 4 bases, and 12 bases lay in between. This CDR3 is 16 amino acids long. Germline V CDR1 and CDR2: LGHNA, YSLEER. CDR3: CASSQEGRGPTGELFF. DNA of the CDR3: TGCGCCAGCAGCCAAGAAGGGCGGGGGCCCACCGGGGAGCTGTTTTTT.

The gene calls are TRBV9 and TRBJ2-1; 9 positions agree with TRBD2. The CDR3 consists of 18 residues. The germline V gene has CDR1 SGDLS and CDR2 YYNGEE. V trimming: 2 bases; J trimming: 3 bases; junction bases outside the gene matches: 12. CDR3 sequence (DNA): TGTGCCAGCAGCGTCGGCCACAATGCGGGGGGGCTCTACAATGAGCAGTTCTTC. Translating it yields CASSVGHNAGGLYNEQFF. Drawing the rest from reference TRBV9 and TRBJ2-1, the complete variable domain is DSGVTQTPKHLITATGQRVTLRCSPRSGDLSVYWYQQSLDQGLQFLIQYYNGEERAKGNILERFSAQQFPDLHSELNLSSLELGDSALYFCASSVGHNAGGLYNEQFFGPGTRLTVL.

Concerning this clone itself: The identical CDR3 is also encoded by other nucleotide sequences in the sample. The chain combines TRBV2 with TRBJ1-5, with 8 bases aligning to TRBD1. The CDR3 is made up of 14 amino acids. The trim removed 4 bases at V and 2 bases at J, leaving 1 base unmatched. Germline CDR1 SNHLY, CDR2 FYNNEI. CDR3 sequence reads: CASSGGQGNQPQHF. In nucleotides, the CDR3 is TGTGCCAGCAGTGGGGGACAGGGCAATCAGCCCCAGCATTTT. The full variable domain, with the rest looked up from reference TRBV2 and TRBJ1-5, is EPEVTQTPSHQVTQMGQEVILRCVPISNHLYFYWYRQILGQKVEFLVSFYNNEISEKSEIFDDQFSVERPDGSNFTLKIRSTKLEDSAMYFCASSGGQGNQPQHFGDGTRLSIL.

This sequence joins TRBV7-2 and TRBJ2-1; D may be TRBD2 (5 bases). CDR1 is SGHTA and CDR2 is FQGNSA in the germline V gene. Trimming left V 1 base short and J 4 bases short, with 11 bases between. The length of the CDR3 is 15 residues. The CDR3 DNA reads as TGTGCCAGCAGCTTAGGAGGGTTCGGATACAATGAGCAGTTCTTC. Its translation: CASSLGGFGYNEQFF.

The chain has TRBV2 and TRBJ2-2; 10 nucleotides line up with TRBD1. The J segment lost 5 bases and the V segment lost 8 bases, leaving 5 bases of the junction unmatched. The CDR3 loop spans 14 amino acids. CDR1 is SNHLY, CDR2 FYNNEI, per germline. CDR3 DNA: TGTGCCAGCGGGAGACAGGGGGCTACCGGGGAGCTGTTTTTT. Protein sequence: CASGRQGATGELFF.

On this clone: An end of the junction does not agree with germline; a read error may underlie this. The rearrangement joins TRBV3-1 (or the pseudogene TRBV3-2) to TRBJ2-7; D gene ambiguous. Germline-derived CDR1 and CDR2 are LGHDT and YNNKEL (reference sequence). The CDR3 has 13 residues. This chain's CDR3 is CASSQGLLAAEIF. The CDR3 bases are TGTGCCAGCAGCCAGGGTTTGTTGGCTGCGGAGATCTTC.

This chain uses TRBV7-9 with TRBJ2-3, with 8 positions matching TRBD2. The CDR3 sequence is 16 residues long. V gave up 2 bases and J gave up 3 bases; unmatched junction bases: 7. CDR1 SEHNR and CDR2 FQNEAQ come from the germline V gene (reference sequence). CDR3 bases: TGTGCCAGCAGCTTATTGCGGGGGGCAGGGACAGATACGCAGTATTTT. This gives the protein CASSLLRGAGTDTQYF.

The gene calls are TRBV3-1 (or the pseudogene TRBV3-2) and TRBJ2-7; unclear D gene. Trimming shortened V by 4 bases and J by 6 bases, and 13 bases separated the two germline ends. The CDR3 loop spans 13 amino acids. CDR1 is LGHDT, CDR2 YNNKEL, per germline (reference sequence). CDR3 sequence (DNA): TGTGCCAGCAGCCGAGTCCCTCCGGGCGAGCAGTACTTC. Encoded protein: CASSRVPPGEQYF.

The CDR3 nucleotides are TGTGCCATCAGTGAGTCGGGGACAGGGCCCTATGGCTACACCTTC. It is translated as CAISESGTGPYGYTF. This chain joins TRBV10-3 and TRBJ1-2; TRBD1 matches 9 bases. The CDR3 is 15 amino acids. CDR1 and CDR2 from the germline V gene are ENHRY and SYGVKD. Losses at the gene ends were 0 bases for V and 4 bases for J; bases not matched to a gene: 3.

This sequence joins TRBV4-1 and TRBJ2-3; a weak D match, TRBD2 (6 bases). V was trimmed by 2 bases and J by 0 bases, leaving 15 bases between them. Germline CDR1 reads MGHRA; CDR2 reads YSYEKL. The CDR3 has 17 amino acids. The CDR3: CASSQIPGTGSTDTQYF. CDR3 nucleotide sequence: TGCGCCAGCAGCCAAATTCCCGGGACTGGTAGCACAGATACGCAGTATTTT.

The chain recombines TRBV5-4 with TRBJ2-7; TRBD2 aligns across 7 bases. The CDR3 consists of 14 residues. With V trimmed by 7 bases and J by 0 bases, 7 bases remained unmatched. Germline V gene data show CDR1 as SGHNT and CDR2 as YYREEE (reference sequence). The CDR3 sequence is CASGLKRGSYEQYF. The CDR3 region has the DNA TGTGCCAGCGGTCTAAAGCGGGGCTCCTACGAGCAGTACTTC.

This chain links TRBV29-1 with TRBJ1-5; D may be TRBD1 (5 bases). The CDR3 runs 12 residues. Germline V lookup: CDR1 SQVTM, CDR2 ANQGSEA. Trimming cost V 6 bases and J 2 bases, with 8 bases left between them. CDR3 DNA: TGCAGCGTGACAGTAGGCAATCAGCCCCAGCATTTT. It yields the protein CSVTVGNQPQHF. The full variable domain, in which reference TRBV29-1 and TRBJ1-5 provide the parts outside the CDR3, is SAVISQKPSRDICQRGTSLTIQCQVDSQVTMMFWYRQQPGQSLTLIATANQGSEATYESGFVIDKFPISRPNLTFSTLTVSNMSPEDSSIYLCSVTVGNQPQHFGDGTRLSIL.

The chain couples TRBV28 to TRBJ2-1; D is possibly TRBD1 (5 bases). V was clipped by 5 bases and J by 0 bases, with 11 bases between them. Germline CDR1 and CDR2: MDHEN and SYDVKM. This CDR3 region has 15 residues. The CDR3 DNA reads TGTGCCAGCAGTACAGGTCTCAGCTCCTACAATGAGCAGTTCTTC. Translating it yields CASSTGLSSYNEQFF.

V usage is TRBV30 and J usage is TRBJ2-7; no clear D. V was shortened by 2 bases and J by 3 bases, with 5 bases between the two germline ends. Germline lookup yields CDR1 GTSNPN and CDR2 SVGIG (reference sequence). This CDR3 spans 11 amino acids. The CDR3 sequence is CAWSRSYEQYF. CDR3 DNA: TGTGCCTGGAGTCGCAGCTACGAGCAGTACTTC.

The gene calls are TRBV6-5 and TRBJ1-5; D is possibly TRBD1 (5 bases). The V end lost 8 bases, the J end lost 3 bases, and 17 bases lay between the germline ends. The germline CDR1 and CDR2 sequences are MNHEY and SVGAGI. This CDR3 has 15 residues. The CDR3 coding sequence is TGTGCCAGCCTTGACAGTTCTAAGAACAATCAGCCCCAGCATTTT. This translates into CASLDSSKNNQPQHF.

This clone was observed a handful of times. The gene calls are TRBV7-9 and TRBJ1-6; no clear D. CDR1 is SEHNR and CDR2 is FQNEAQ in the germline V gene (reference sequence). CDR3 length: 15 residues. Between the trimmed V and J ends, which lost 2 bases and 9 bases, there was a span of 14 bases. CDR3 residues: CASSLKGNAGSPLHF. In DNA, the CDR3 is TGTGCCAGCAGCTTAAAGGGAAATGCGGGTTCACCCCTCCACTTT.

The gene calls are TRBV6-5 and TRBJ1-1, with unresolved D. CDR1 MNHEY and CDR2 SVGAGI come from the germline V gene. The CDR3 sequence is 14 residues long. V lost 2 bases and J lost 5, with 12 bases in between. The CDR3 protein is CASSYLSSGTEAFF. The DNA of the CDR3 is TGTGCCAGCAGTTACCTTTCGTCGGGGACTGAAGCTTTCTTT.

The V and J genes are TRBV9 and TRBJ1-5; no reliable D call. V was pared by 3 bases and J by 6 bases, with 7 bases between. This CDR3 has 12 residues. The germline gives CDR1 SGDLS, CDR2 YYNGEE. The CDR3 region is CASSGGFQPQHF. CDR3 DNA: TGTGCCAGCAGCGGCGGATTTCAGCCCCAGCATTTT.

The chain carries TRBV7-8 and TRBJ2-3; 12 bases agree with TRBD2. The trim removed 4 bases at V and 0 bases at J, leaving 11 bases unmatched. The germline CDR1 and CDR2 sequences are SGHVS and FQNEAQ. This CDR3 comprises 19 residues. The CDR3 DNA sequence: TGTGCCAGCAGCTGGGGTTCTAGCGGGGGGGCCTGGAGCACAGATACGCAGTATTTT. Translated: CASSWGSSGGAWSTDTQYF.

The chain has TRBV7-2 and TRBJ1-5; TRBD1 might be the D (5 bases). Germline V lookup: CDR1 SGHTA, CDR2 FQGNSA. The CDR3 has 16 amino acids. V lost 1 base, J lost 4 bases, and 14 bases lay in between. CDR3 bases: TGTGCCAGCAGCTTAGGGAAAAGGGCAGGGAATCAGCCCCAGCATTTT. It encodes CASSLGKRAGNQPQHF.

As DNA, the CDR3 is TGTGCCTGGAGTGTACGGGAGGGTGGTGAGCAGTACTTC. Protein product: CAWSVREGGEQYF. This chain links TRBV30 with TRBJ2-7; 8 bases fit TRBD2. This CDR3 comprises 13 residues. Germline V gene sequence: CDR1 GTSNPN, CDR2 SVGIG (reference sequence). J gave up 7 bases and V 0 bases, and 5 bases lay outside the gene matches.

This rearrangement joins TRBV18 to TRBJ2-1; maybe TRBD1 (5 bases). This CDR3 region has 17 residues. The germline V and J ends were trimmed by 1 base and 2 bases, with 15 bases remaining between them. CDR1 is KGHSH and CDR2 is LQKENI in the germline V gene. The chain's CDR3 is CASSPRAPADTYNEQFF. In DNA, the CDR3 is TGTGCCAGCTCACCACGGGCTCCGGCGGACACCTACAATGAGCAGTTCTTC.

The table lists this clone with a count of one. DNA of the CDR3: TGCGCCAGCAGCCAAGAATTGCGGATCAATCAGCCCCAGCATTTT. It specifies CASSQELRINQPQHF. The chain links TRBV4-3 to TRBJ1-5; D is unclear. Trimming pared 0 bases from V and 3 bases from J, leaving 9 bases between. Germline lookup yields CDR1 LGHNA and CDR2 YSLEER. This CDR3 comprises 15 residues.

The V gene is TRBV7-2, the J gene TRBJ1-2; D not resolved. Per the germline V gene, CDR1 is SGHTA and CDR2 is FQGNSA. Trimming removed 1 base from V and 2 bases from J, with 11 bases in between. The CDR3 covers 15 residues. The CDR3 sequence is CASSLGGGLNYGYTF. In DNA, the CDR3 is TGTGCCAGCAGCTTAGGAGGAGGGTTGAACTATGGCTACACCTTC.

The V gene is TRBV7-9, the J gene TRBJ1-6; tentatively, D is TRBD1 (6 bases). The CDR3 is 15 amino acids. CDR1 and CDR2 from the germline V gene are SEHNR and FQNEAQ (reference sequence). Deletions cut 8 bases from V and 8 bases from J, with 19 bases between. DNA for the CDR3: TGTGCCAGCGTCATGGCAGGGGTATCCCATTCACCCCTCCACTTT. Translating it yields CASVMAGVSHSPLHF.

The rearrangement uses TRBV5-5 and TRBJ2-7; TRBD1 is a possible D gene (6 bases). CDR1 is SGHKS, CDR2 YYEKEE, per germline (reference sequence). Trimming removed 2 bases at V and 4 bases at J, with 16 bases between. CDR3 length equals 15 residues. CDR3 in DNA: TGTGCCAGCAGCTTAAGCGCACAGGGAGTATACGAGCAGTACTTC. This sequence encodes CASSLSAQGVYEQYF.